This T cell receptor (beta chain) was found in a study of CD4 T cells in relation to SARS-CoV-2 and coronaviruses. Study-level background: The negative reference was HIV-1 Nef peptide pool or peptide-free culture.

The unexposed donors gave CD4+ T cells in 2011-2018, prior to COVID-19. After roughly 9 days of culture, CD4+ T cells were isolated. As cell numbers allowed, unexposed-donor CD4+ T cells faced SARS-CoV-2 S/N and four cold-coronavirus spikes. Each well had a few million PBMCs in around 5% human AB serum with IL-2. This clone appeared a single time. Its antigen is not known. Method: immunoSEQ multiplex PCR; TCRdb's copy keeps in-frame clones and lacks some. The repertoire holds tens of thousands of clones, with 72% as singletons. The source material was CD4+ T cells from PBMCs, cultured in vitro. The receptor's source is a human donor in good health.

The CDR3: CASSYGTGHPYEQYF. In DNA, the CDR3 is TGTGCCAGCAGCTATGGGACAGGCCATCCCTACGAGCAGTACTTC. The genes are TRBV9 and TRBJ2-7; the match to TRBD1 covers 8 bases. V trimming: 4 bases; J trimming: 2 bases; junction bases outside the gene matches: 8. The germline CDR1 and CDR2 sequences are SGDLS and YYNGEE. This CDR3 contains 15 residues.